The 21 T cell receptor beta chains in this list originate from one sample, sequenced in a study of blood T cell repertoires in COVID-19. Sequencing was performed with immunoSEQ multiplex PCR; in TCRdb, only in-frame clones are kept and a portion is missing. The table has fewer than 150,000 clones, around 80% seen once. Sequencing used peripheral blood. The source is a man between 65 and 79 years old with acute or convalescent COVID-19.

The chain recombines TRBV5-4 with TRBJ2-4; 12 bases map to TRBD2. CDR1 and CDR2 (germline): SGHNT, YYREEE (reference sequence). V shed 6 bases and J 3 bases; nucleotides not matched to a gene: 7. The CDR3 length is 16 residues. The CDR3: CASTIRLAGDKNIQYF. CDR3 bases: TGTGCCAGCACTATCAGACTAGCGGGAGACAAAAACATTCAGTACTTC. Looking up the rest from reference TRBV5-4 and TRBJ2-4 gives the full variable domain: ETGVTQSPTHLIKTRGQQVTLRCSSQSGHNTVSWYQQALGQGPQFIFQYYREEENGRGNFPPRFSGLQFPNYSSELNVNALELDDSALYLCASTIRLAGDKNIQYFGAGTRLSVL.

V is TRBV6-6 and J is TRBJ1-6; D might be TRBD1 (5 bases). Per the germline V gene, CDR1 is MNHNY and CDR2 is SVGAGI (reference sequence). This CDR3 is 18 amino acids long. The germline V and J ends were trimmed by 6 bases and 0 bases, with 18 bases remaining between them. CDR3 region: CASRRDSFYSSYNSPLHF. Written as DNA, the CDR3 is TGTGCCAGCAGGCGAGACAGTTTCTACAGCTCCTATAATTCACCCCTCCACTTT.

The CDR3 is CSVMDSGQPQHF. The CDR3 DNA reads as TGCAGCGTAATGGACAGCGGCCAGCCCCAGCATTTT. V gene TRBV29-1 combines with J gene TRBJ1-5; TRBD1 is a possible D gene (6 bases). The CDR3 is 12 residues long. The germline V and J ends were trimmed by 6 bases and 7 bases, with 13 bases remaining between them. Germline CDR1 reads SQVTM; CDR2 reads ANQGSEA.

The V call is TRBV4-3, the J call TRBJ1-5; D not certain. Deletions cut 1 base from V and 4 bases from J, with 8 bases between. CDR1 and CDR2 from the germline V gene are LGHNA and YSLEER. The CDR3 spans 14 residues. As DNA, the CDR3 is TGCGCCAGCAGCCAAGGCTACAGTAATCAGCCCCAGCATTTT. As protein: CASSQGYSNQPQHF.

The genes are TRBV3-1 (or the pseudogene TRBV3-2) and TRBJ1-5; 12 bases fit TRBD1. Germline V gene lookup returns CDR1 LGHDT and CDR2 YNNKEL (reference sequence). With 4 bases clipped from V and 7 bases from J, the junction kept 11 bases outside the gene matches. The CDR3 runs 17 residues. CDR3 DNA sequence: TGTGCCAGCAGCCCTACCGGGACAGGGGGCGCTTTCCAGCCCCAGCATTTT. Its protein product is CASSPTGTGGAFQPQHF.

This clone was recorded a few times. The sample contains more than one DNA sequence encoding this CDR3. The V and J genes are TRBV7-2 and TRBJ1-1; the D gene is possibly TRBD1 (5 bases). CDR1 and CDR2 from the germline V gene are SGHTA and FQGNSA. This CDR3 comprises 13 residues. Trimming shortened V by 3 bases and J by 2 bases, and 7 bases separated the two germline ends. This chain's CDR3 is CASSFQGNTEAFF. CDR3 nucleotides: TGTGCCAGCAGCTTTCAGGGTAACACTGAAGCTTTCTTT.

The rearrangement joins TRBV2 to TRBJ1-5; possible D gene TRBD1, 6 bases. Trimming took off 6 bases at V and 4 bases at J, with 10 bases between the two ends. The length of the CDR3 is 13 residues. The germline V gene has CDR1 SNHLY and CDR2 FYNNEI. The chain's CDR3 is CASRDQGNQPQHF. As DNA, the CDR3 is TGTGCCAGCAGGGACCAGGGGAATCAGCCCCAGCATTTT.

V usage is TRBV5-5 and J usage is TRBJ1-3; D is perhaps TRBD1 (5 bases). V was trimmed by 3 bases and J by 8 bases, leaving 12 bases between them. CDR1 and CDR2 (germline): SGHKS, YYEKEE (reference sequence). This CDR3 contains 13 residues. CDR3 nucleotides: TGTGCCAGCAGCTCCAGGACACCGGACACCATATATTTT. This sequence encodes CASSSRTPDTIYF.

The chain is built from TRBV19 and TRBJ1-1, with D maybe TRBD1 (5 bases). The CDR3 extends over 15 amino acids. The germline V and J ends were trimmed by 10 bases and 0 bases, with 18 bases remaining between them. Per germline, CDR1 LNHDA and CDR2 SQIVND (reference sequence). In nucleotides, the CDR3 is TGTGCCACCCGAGGAAGGGGCAGGATGAACACTGAAGCTTTCTTT. Encoded protein: CATRGRGRMNTEAFF.

V usage is TRBV7-8 and J usage is TRBJ2-2, with 14 bases fitting TRBD2. Unmatched junction bases numbered 1, after V lost 1 base and J lost 6 bases. Germline CDR1 SGHVS, CDR2 FQNEAQ. The CDR3 sequence is 16 residues long. The CDR3 nucleotides are TGTGCCAGCAGCTTAGGACTAGCGGGAGGGCCCGGGGAGCTGTTTTTT. The encoded protein is CASSLGLAGGPGELFF.

This clone was seen once. The rearrangement uses TRBV18 and TRBJ2-2; tentative D call: TRBD1 (5 bases). Germline CDR1 reads KGHSH; CDR2 reads LQKENI. V gave up 3 bases and J gave up 5 bases, with 10 bases separating them. CDR3 length equals 14 residues. The CDR3 coding sequence is TGTGCCAGCTCACCCGTCGCAGGGACCGGGGAGCTGTTTTTT. Its protein product is CASSPVAGTGELFF.

This chain uses TRBV5-1 with TRBJ1-2, with 7 bases identical to TRBD1. Germline loops: CDR1 SGHRS, CDR2 YFSETQ. This CDR3 contains 16 residues. Trimming took 4 bases from V and 0 from J; bases not matched to a gene: 9. This CDR3 is CASSIRQGLANYGYTF. The CDR3 DNA reads as TGCGCCAGCAGCATTCGACAGGGCCTAGCTAACTATGGCTACACCTTC.

In this sample, this clone turned up once. V gene TRBV28 combines with J gene TRBJ1-6, with 7 bases matching TRBD1. V shed 2 bases, J shed 1 base, and the junction held 5 bases outside the gene matches. The CDR3 sequence is 17 residues long. Germline V gives CDR1 MDHEN, CDR2 SYDVKM. DNA of the CDR3: TGTGCCAGCAGTTTAAGTGGCAGGGGGTCCTATAATTCACCCCTCCACTTT. Translated, it gives CASSLSGRGSYNSPLHF.

The chain has TRBV28 and TRBJ1-6, with a possible D match to TRBD1 (5 bases). The germline V gene encodes CDR1 MDHEN and CDR2 SYDVKM. This CDR3 has 15 amino acids. V lost 3 bases, J lost 7 bases, and 13 bases lay in between. This chain's CDR3 is CASSLFQGGNSPLHF. CDR3 sequence (DNA): TGTGCCAGCAGTTTGTTCCAGGGCGGCAATTCACCCCTCCACTTT.

The CDR3 nucleotides read TGTGCCAGCAGCTTAGACAGACCCTACGAGCAGTACTTC. This sequence encodes CASSLDRPYEQYF. V is TRBV11-1 and J is TRBJ2-7; no firm D call. Trimming shortened V by 1 base and J by 2 bases, and 6 bases separated the two germline ends. The CDR3 loop spans 13 amino acids. CDR1 is SGHAT, CDR2 FQDESV, per germline (reference sequence).

The chain couples TRBV15 to TRBJ2-7, with D tentatively TRBD2 (6 bases). Germline assignment: CDR1 LNHNV and CDR2 YYDKDF (reference sequence). The CDR3 is 16 amino acids. Trimming pared 7 bases from V and 3 bases from J, leaving 22 bases between. As DNA, the CDR3 is TGTGCCACCACCCTACGGTCGGGGAGCGGGCGCTACGAGCAGTACTTC. Translated: CATTLRSGSGRYEQYF.

The chain couples TRBV7-9 to TRBJ1-3, with TRBD1 matching 7 bases. V shed 7 bases and J 0 bases; nucleotides not matched to a gene: 9. Germline V lookup: CDR1 SEHNR, CDR2 FQNEAQ (reference sequence). This CDR3 region has 16 residues. This CDR3 is CASTVDRPSSGNTIYF. As DNA, the CDR3 is TGTGCCAGCACGGTGGACAGGCCAAGCTCTGGAAACACCATATATTTT.

The V gene is TRBV29-1, the J gene TRBJ2-1, with TRBD2 identical over 9 bases. The CDR3 is 16 amino acids. The germline CDR1 and CDR2 sequences are SQVTM and ANQGSEA. V lost 3 bases and J lost 9; bases outside the gene matches: 15. The CDR3 DNA reads as TGCAGCGTTGACGATCGGCGGGAGGGCCTTAGCAGTGAGCAGTTCTTC. Translation gives CSVDDRREGLSSEQFF.

The CDR3 is CASSENPGNGQPQHF. CDR3 DNA sequence: TGTGCCAGCAGTGAAAACCCAGGGAACGGGCAGCCCCAGCATTTT. The rearrangement links TRBV2 to TRBJ1-5; possible D gene TRBD1, 5 bases. Trimming pared 2 bases from V and 7 bases from J, leaving 15 bases between. The CDR3 loop spans 15 amino acids. Germline V gives CDR1 SNHLY, CDR2 FYNNEI. Full variable domain (remainder filled in from reference TRBV2 and TRBJ1-5): EPEVTQTPSHQVTQMGQEVILRCVPISNHLYFYWYRQILGQKVEFLVSFYNNEISEKSEIFDDQFSVERPDGSNFTLKIRSTKLEDSAMYFCASSENPGNGQPQHFGDGTRLSIL.

The V and J genes are TRBV3-1 (or the pseudogene TRBV3-2) and TRBJ2-1; D possibly corresponds to TRBD1 (6 bases). With 7 bases removed from V and 6 bases from J, the gap between germline ends came to 13 bases. CDR1 LGHDT and CDR2 YNNKEL come from the germline V gene (reference sequence). The CDR3 has 13 amino acids. CDR3 sequence (DNA): TGTGCCAGCAATCTCAGAGGGGGCAATGAGCAGTTCTTC. Protein: CASNLRGGNEQFF.

The V call is TRBV9, the J call TRBJ2-5; 8 bases align to TRBD2. Germline assignment: CDR1 SGDLS and CDR2 YYNGEE. V was clipped by 0 bases and J by 2 bases; unmatched bases: 3. This CDR3 is built from 15 residues. For the CDR3, the DNA is TGTGCCAGCAGCGTAGGCTCTAGCGGGCAAGAGACCCAGTACTTC. It translates to CASSVGSSGQETQYF.